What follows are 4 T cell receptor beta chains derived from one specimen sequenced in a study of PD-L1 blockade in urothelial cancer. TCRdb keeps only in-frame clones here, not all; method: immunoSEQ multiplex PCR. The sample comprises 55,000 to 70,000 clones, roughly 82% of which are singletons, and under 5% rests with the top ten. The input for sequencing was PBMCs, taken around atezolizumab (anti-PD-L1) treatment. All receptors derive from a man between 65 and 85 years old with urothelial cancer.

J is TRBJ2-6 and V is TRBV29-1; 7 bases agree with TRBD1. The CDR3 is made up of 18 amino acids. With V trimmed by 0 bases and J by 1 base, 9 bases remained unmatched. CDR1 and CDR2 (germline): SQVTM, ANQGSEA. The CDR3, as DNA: TGCAGCGTTGAAGAAAAGACAGGGCGCGATTCTGGGGCCAACGTCCTGACTTTC. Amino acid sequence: CSVEEKTGRDSGANVLTF.

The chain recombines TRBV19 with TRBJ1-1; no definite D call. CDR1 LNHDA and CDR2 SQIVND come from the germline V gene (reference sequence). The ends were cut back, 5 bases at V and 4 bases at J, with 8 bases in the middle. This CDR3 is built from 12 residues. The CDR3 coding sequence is TGTGCCAGTAGTGCTGGAGCCACTGAAGCTTTCTTT. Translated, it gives CASSAGATEAFF.

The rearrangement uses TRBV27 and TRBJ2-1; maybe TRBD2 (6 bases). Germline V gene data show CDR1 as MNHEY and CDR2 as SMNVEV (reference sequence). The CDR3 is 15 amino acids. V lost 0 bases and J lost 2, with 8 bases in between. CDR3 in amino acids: CASSLSSGTYNEQFF. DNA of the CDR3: TGTGCCAGCAGTTTATCTAGCGGAACCTACAATGAGCAGTTCTTC.

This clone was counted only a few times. For the CDR3, the DNA is TGTGCCAGTAGAGATCCGGGGGGTGGCAATCAGCCCCAGCATTTT. As protein: CASRDPGGGNQPQHF. This chain links TRBV19 with TRBJ1-5; TRBD1 might be the D (5 bases). Germline V gene data show CDR1 as LNHDA and CDR2 as SQIVND (reference sequence). The ends were cut back, 6 bases at V and 2 bases at J, with 14 bases in the middle. The CDR3 runs 15 residues. The whole variable domain, filled in from reference TRBV19 and TRBJ1-5, reads DGGITQSPKYLFRKEGQNVTLSCEQNLNHDAMYWYRQDPGQGLRLIYYSQIVNDFQKGDIAEGYSVSREKKESFPLTVTSAQKNPTAFYLCASRDPGGGNQPQHFGDGTRLSIL.